This T cell receptor beta chain was sequenced in a study of T-cell memory formation after mild COVID-19. 5'RACE with constant-segment primers yielded barcoded, UMI-tagged TCR alpha and TCR beta cDNA libraries. TCRdb recomputed calls from the 5' RACE reads with MiXCR, one row per CDR3 protein. Among approximately 390,000 distinct CDR3 sequences listed, approximately 16% were seen once. Study conclusions and caveats: The appearance of some responding clones in pre-infection memory suggested that cross-reactive memory joined.

Notes on this clonotype: Its antigen is unidentified.

This CDR3 is built from 15 residues. The germline V gene has CDR1 DFQATT and CDR2 SNEGSKA (reference sequence). The V and J ends lost 5 bases and 2 bases, in that order; junction bases with no gene match: 9. V is TRBV20-1 and J is TRBJ2-3, with 8 bases fitting TRBD1. This TCR was sampled from a young man who had mild COVID-19 (a few samples of this study predate the infection). Cell type and time point are not known. The specimen sequenced was PBMCs or a T cell subset sorted from them (not recorded which). Written as DNA, the CDR3 is TGCAGTGCTGACCAGGGGGCATGGGTCACAGATACGCAGTATTTT. This codes for CSADQGAWVTDTQYF.